This TCR beta chain was recorded in a study of T cell responses to AZD1222 COVID-19 vaccine. Broader study findings: The reported proportion of spike-specific TCRs targeting unmutated variant regions was nearly half. Among the donors, most were white British and more were female, and clonal diversity was possibly underestimated.

The CDR3 has 17 amino acids. The V end lost 4 bases, the J end lost 1 base, and 17 bases lay between the germline ends. CDR1 is MNHNS and CDR2 is SASEGT in the germline V gene. The repertoire was sequenced with immunoSEQ multiplex PCR; TCRdb's copy has only in-frame clones and lacks some. The sample contains 45,000 to 55,000 clones, 80% to 90% of which appear only once. Details on this clone: Its matching antigen is unknown.

The chain uses TRBV6-1 and TRBJ1-5, with a weak D call TRBD1 (6 bases). The receptor's source is an adult who received the AZD1222 COVID-19 vaccine. The sequencing used peripheral blood, collected 28 days after the second AZD1222 dose. The CDR3 nucleotides read TGTGCCAGCAGTGCCGTATACCTTACAGGGAGCAATCAGCCCCAGCATTTT. It encodes CASSAVYLTGSNQPQHF.